What follows are 28 T cell receptor beta chains derived from one specimen sequenced in a study of T cell responses to AZD1222 COVID-19 vaccine. The repertoire was sequenced with immunoSEQ multiplex PCR; TCRdb's copy has only in-frame clones and lacks some. This sample yields around 130,000 clones, of which 93% are seen a single time; roughly 5.6% belongs to the top ten. Source: peripheral blood, taken on day 0 of AZD1222 vaccination. These receptors came from an adult in good health.

The chain links TRBV30 to TRBJ1-5; TRBD1 agrees at 8 bases. This CDR3 comprises 14 residues. V lost 2 bases and J lost 6; bases outside the gene matches: 6. The germline CDR1 and CDR2 sequences are GTSNPN and SVGIG (reference sequence). CDR3 sequence (DNA): TGTGCCTGGAGTACAGGGGGTGAGGGTCAGCCCCAGCATTTT. Protein: CAWSTGGEGQPQHF.

V gene TRBV4-3 combines with J gene TRBJ1-2; 9 bases are shared with TRBD1. This CDR3 contains 16 residues. V lost 3 bases to trimming and J lost 4 bases; unmatched junction nucleotides: 9. In germline, CDR1 is LGHNA, CDR2 YSLEER. CDR3: CASSQMGQGIGYGYTF. CDR3 DNA sequence: TGCGCCAGCAGCCAGATGGGACAGGGAATAGGCTATGGCTACACCTTC.

V is TRBV7-6 and J is TRBJ1-6; perhaps TRBD1 as D (5 bases). CDR1 and CDR2 from the germline V gene are SGHVS and FNYEAQ. V lost 5 bases and J 9 bases, leaving 17 bases between the germline ends. The CDR3 length is 15 residues. The CDR3 sequence is CASSPDIVESSPLHF. Here the CDR3 DNA reads TGTGCCAGCAGCCCGGACATTGTAGAGAGTTCACCCCTCCACTTT. The full variable domain, with the rest looked up from reference TRBV7-6 and TRBJ1-6, is GAGVSQSPRYKVTKRGQDVALRCDPISGHVSLYWYRQALGQGPEFLTYFNYEAQQDKSGLPNDRFSAERPEGSISTLTIQRTEQRDSAMYRCASSPDIVESSPLHFGNGTRLTVT.

The CDR3 here is CASSQVSGANVLTF. DNA for the CDR3: TGTGCCAGCAGTCAGGTCTCTGGGGCCAACGTCCTGACTTTC. The chain recombines TRBV6-5 with TRBJ2-6; D is undetermined. The CDR3 is made up of 14 amino acids. The germline V and J ends were trimmed by 5 bases and 0 bases, with 5 bases remaining between them. The germline V gene has CDR1 MNHEY and CDR2 SVGAGI.

This clone has only one observation. The chain carries TRBV15 and TRBJ1-5; TRBD1 matches 7 bases. Per the germline V gene, CDR1 is LNHNV and CDR2 is YYDKDF (reference sequence). The junction had 7 bases not matched to a gene; V was cut back by 1 base and J by 1 base. This CDR3 contains 17 residues. DNA for the CDR3: TGTGCCACCAGCAGAGTCACAGGGGTAAGGAGCAATCAGCCCCAGCATTTT. Its translation: CATSRVTGVRSNQPQHF.

The chain has TRBV18 and TRBJ2-3, with TRBD2 as a possible D gene (6 bases). The CDR3 is made up of 16 amino acids. V was trimmed by 0 bases and J by 5 bases, leaving 15 bases between them. From germline, CDR1 is KGHSH and CDR2 LQKENI. The CDR3 spells CASSPPNREREDTQYF. As DNA, the CDR3 is TGTGCCAGCTCACCACCGAATCGGGAGCGCGAAGATACGCAGTATTTT.

The chain joins TRBV7-8 to TRBJ2-1; TRBD1 is a possible D gene (6 bases). V lost 1 base to trimming and J lost 6 bases, with 7 bases between them. CDR1 and CDR2 from the germline V gene are SGHVS and FQNEAQ. The CDR3 contains 13 residues. CDR3 sequence (DNA): TGTGCCAGCAGCTTAGGGGGGCCCAATGAGCAGTTCTTC. Translated: CASSLGGPNEQFF.

The rearrangement uses TRBV12-3 or TRBV12-4 and TRBJ1-1, with 7 positions matching TRBD1. This CDR3 spans 13 amino acids. V shed 7 bases and J 4 bases; nucleotides not matched to a gene: 6. Here the CDR3 DNA reads TGTGCCAGCATGGTAAACAGGGGCACTGAAGCTTTCTTT. Translated: CASMVNRGTEAFF.

The V call is TRBV11-2, the J call TRBJ2-7; D tentatively reads TRBD1 or TRBD2 (5 bases each). The CDR3 loop spans 14 amino acids. The germline V gene has CDR1 SGHAT and CDR2 FQNNGV. V lost 0 bases, J lost 3 bases, and 9 bases lay in between. The DNA for the CDR3 is TGTGCCAGCAGCTTAGATCGGGGCCACTACGAGCAGTACTTC. This gives the protein CASSLDRGHYEQYF.

The gene calls are TRBV9 and TRBJ2-7; possible D gene TRBD1, 6 bases. Trimming took 4 bases from V and 5 from J, leaving 19 bases between them. The CDR3 is made up of 15 amino acids. CDR1 SGDLS and CDR2 YYNGEE come from the germline V gene. The CDR3 nucleotides read TGTGCCAGCAGCCCTCCTCCGGGACAAAAAAACGAGCAGTACTTC. It specifies CASSPPPGQKNEQYF.

This chain uses TRBV7-9 with TRBJ2-1, with 8 bases that match TRBD1. This CDR3 has 17 amino acids. Germline CDR1 reads SEHNR; CDR2 reads FQNEAQ (reference sequence). V shed 5 bases and J 0 bases; nucleotides not matched to a gene: 9. The CDR3 region has the DNA TGTGCCAGCAGCCAAGGGACAGGAATAAGCTCCTACAATGAGCAGTTCTTC. Its translation is CASSQGTGISSYNEQFF.

The gene calls are TRBV15 and TRBJ1-4; D gene ambiguous. The CDR3 covers 14 residues. The V gene lost 1 base and the J gene lost 10 bases, with 13 bases spanning the gap. CDR1 is LNHNV, CDR2 YYDKDF, per germline (reference sequence). The DNA for the CDR3 is TGTGCCACCAGCAGAGGGGGAGAATTGGGAAAACTGTTTTTT. Its protein product is CATSRGGELGKLFF.

V gene TRBV7-6 combines with J gene TRBJ2-2, with no clear D. Trimming left V 1 base short and J 4 bases short, with 13 bases between. Germline loops: CDR1 SGHVS, CDR2 FNYEAQ. This CDR3 region has 16 residues. CDR3 sequence reads: CASSLDPRSPTGELFF. CDR3 nucleotide sequence: TGTGCCAGCAGCTTAGATCCTCGCAGTCCCACCGGGGAGCTGTTTTTT.

The chain carries TRBV12-3 or TRBV12-4 and TRBJ2-7, with D perhaps matching TRBD1 (5 bases). Trimming took off 9 bases at V and 0 bases at J, with 12 bases between the two ends. The CDR3 is 13 residues long. The CDR3 bases are TGTGCCAGTTCAGGGTCCACCTCCTACGAGCAGTACTTC. Amino acids: CASSGSTSYEQYF.

This chain uses TRBV4-2 with TRBJ2-6, with D perhaps TRBD1 or TRBD2 (6 bases each). Trimming stripped 0 bases from V and 0 bases from J, with 12 bases between. Germline assignment: CDR1 LGHNA and CDR2 YNFKEQ. The CDR3 is 18 residues long. The CDR3 is CASSQEGAGSSGANVLTF. The CDR3 DNA sequence: TGTGCCAGCAGCCAAGAGGGGGCGGGGAGCTCTGGGGCCAACGTCCTGACTTTC.

The chain carries TRBV6-5 and TRBJ1-1; no firm D call. The length of the CDR3 is 14 residues. Germline V gene sequence: CDR1 MNHEY, CDR2 SVGAGI. The V gene lost 10 bases and the J gene lost 0 bases, with 15 bases spanning the gap. CDR3 nucleotide sequence: TGTGCCACCAAAACACTGGGCGTGAACACTGAAGCTTTCTTT. Translated, it gives CATKTLGVNTEAFF.

This rearrangement joins TRBV3-1 (or the pseudogene TRBV3-2) to TRBJ2-7, with D possibly being TRBD1 or TRBD2 (5 bases each). The germline V gene has CDR1 LGHDT and CDR2 YNNKEL (reference sequence). Trimming took 1 base from V and 3 from J, leaving 13 bases between them. The CDR3 runs to 15 residues. The CDR3 DNA follows: TGTGCCAGCAGCCAAGGGGGGACGAAACGCTACGAGCAGTACTTC. This encodes CASSQGGTKRYEQYF.

V usage is TRBV6-5 and J usage is TRBJ1-2; D is unresolved. CDR3 length equals 13 residues. The V gene's germline CDR1 is MNHEY and CDR2 SVGAGI. V shed 0 bases and J shed 3 bases, with 5 bases lying between them. Here the CDR3 reads CASSYSPYYGYTF. In nucleotides, the CDR3 is TGTGCCAGCAGTTACTCGCCGTACTATGGCTACACCTTC.

The chain uses TRBV5-4 and TRBJ2-7; TRBD2 matches 12 bases. J gave up 2 bases and V 4 bases, and 1 base lay outside the gene matches. This CDR3 spans 14 amino acids. Looked up from germline, CDR1 is SGHNT and CDR2 is YYREEE (reference sequence). The CDR3: CASSPSGGAYEQYF. In DNA, the CDR3 is TGTGCCAGCAGCCCTAGCGGGGGGGCCTACGAGCAGTACTTC.

The chain has TRBV6-5 and TRBJ1-3; 7 nucleotides agree with TRBD1. The CDR3 sequence is 14 residues long. J was trimmed by 5 bases and V by 5 bases; bases with no gene match: 6. Germline V gives CDR1 MNHEY, CDR2 SVGAGI. DNA of the CDR3: TGTGCCAGCAGTAGGGGACAGCCGAGAAACACCATATATTTT. The encoded protein is CASSRGQPRNTIYF.

The V and J genes are TRBV11-2 and TRBJ1-1; no clear D gene. This CDR3 is built from 13 residues. The V and J ends lost 5 bases and 1 base respectively, with 8 bases between them. Germline V gives CDR1 SGHAT, CDR2 FQNNGV. The CDR3, as DNA: TGTGCCAGCAGCCCCACCTGGAACACTGAAGCTTTCTTT. It encodes CASSPTWNTEAFF.

The V call is TRBV6-5, the J call TRBJ2-7; no clear D gene. Germline loops: CDR1 MNHEY, CDR2 SVGAGI. Trimming cost V 5 bases and J 3 bases, with 14 bases left between them. The CDR3 loop spans 14 amino acids. CDR3 nucleotide sequence: TGTGCCAGCAGTACCACCGACACGTACTACGAGCAGTACTTC. This gives the protein CASSTTDTYYEQYF.

The rearrangement joins TRBV15 to TRBJ2-7; no clear D gene. The CDR3 spans 15 residues. V was cut by 1 base and J by 3 bases, with 13 bases left in between. Germline V gives CDR1 LNHNV, CDR2 YYDKDF (reference sequence). The DNA of the CDR3 is TGTGCCACCAGCAGAGGGACGGGTACCTTCTACGAGCAGTACTTC. This codes for CATSRGTGTFYEQYF.

V usage is TRBV19 and J usage is TRBJ1-1; 9 bases match TRBD1. CDR3 length equals 11 residues. Trimming took 9 bases from V and 11 from J; bases not matched to a gene: 7. Per germline, CDR1 LNHDA and CDR2 SQIVND (reference sequence). The CDR3: CASRQGVWAFF. The CDR3 DNA follows: TGTGCCAGCAGACAGGGGGTGTGGGCTTTCTTT. Full variable domain (outside the CDR3, taken from reference TRBV19 and TRBJ1-1): DGGITQSPKYLFRKEGQNVTLSCEQNLNHDAMYWYRQDPGQGLRLIYYSQIVNDFQKGDIAEGYSVSREKKESFPLTVTSAQKNPTAFYLCASRQGVWAFFGQGTRLTVV.

The chain joins TRBV5-4 to TRBJ2-3; 9 bases match TRBD2. Losses at the gene ends were 1 base for V and 4 bases for J; bases not matched to a gene: 4. Germline-derived CDR1 and CDR2 are SGHNT and YYREEE (reference sequence). The length of the CDR3 is 15 residues. CDR3 residues: CASSLRGGGSDTQYF. DNA for the CDR3: TGTGCCAGCAGCTTGCGCGGGGGGGGATCAGATACGCAGTATTTT.

The chain is built from TRBV4-1 and TRBJ1-5; 7 bases align to TRBD1. The CDR3 covers 16 residues. CDR1 and CDR2 from the germline V gene are MGHRA and YSYEKL. Trimming took 1 base from V and 1 from J; bases not matched to a gene: 4. In nucleotides, the CDR3 is TGCGCCAGCAGCCAAGTTGACAGGGTGAGCAATCAGCCCCAGCATTTT. This translates into CASSQVDRVSNQPQHF.

The chain carries TRBV5-1 and TRBJ1-2; perhaps TRBD1 as D (5 bases). Trimming took 1 base from V and 3 from J, leaving 13 bases between them. CDR3 size: 15 residues. Germline values: CDR1 SGHRS, CDR2 YFSETQ. This chain's CDR3 is CASSLITGVDYGYTF. As DNA, the CDR3 is TGCGCCAGCAGCTTGATAACAGGAGTCGACTATGGCTACACCTTC. Drawing the rest from reference TRBV5-1 and TRBJ1-2, the complete variable domain is KAGVTQTPRYLIKTRGQQVTLSCSPISGHRSVSWYQQTPGQGLQFLFEYFSETQRNKGNFPGRFSGRQFSNSRSEMNVSTLELGDSALYLCASSLITGVDYGYTFGSGTRLTVV.

The chain uses TRBV9 and TRBJ2-7; 10 bases line up with TRBD2. CDR3 length: 15 residues. The V and J ends lost 4 bases and 2 bases, in that order; junction bases with no gene match: 6. Per the germline V gene, CDR1 is SGDLS and CDR2 is YYNGEE. CDR3 DNA: TGTGCCAGCAGCCCTCGGACTAGCGGAACCTACGAGCAGTACTTC. Translation gives CASSPRTSGTYEQYF.